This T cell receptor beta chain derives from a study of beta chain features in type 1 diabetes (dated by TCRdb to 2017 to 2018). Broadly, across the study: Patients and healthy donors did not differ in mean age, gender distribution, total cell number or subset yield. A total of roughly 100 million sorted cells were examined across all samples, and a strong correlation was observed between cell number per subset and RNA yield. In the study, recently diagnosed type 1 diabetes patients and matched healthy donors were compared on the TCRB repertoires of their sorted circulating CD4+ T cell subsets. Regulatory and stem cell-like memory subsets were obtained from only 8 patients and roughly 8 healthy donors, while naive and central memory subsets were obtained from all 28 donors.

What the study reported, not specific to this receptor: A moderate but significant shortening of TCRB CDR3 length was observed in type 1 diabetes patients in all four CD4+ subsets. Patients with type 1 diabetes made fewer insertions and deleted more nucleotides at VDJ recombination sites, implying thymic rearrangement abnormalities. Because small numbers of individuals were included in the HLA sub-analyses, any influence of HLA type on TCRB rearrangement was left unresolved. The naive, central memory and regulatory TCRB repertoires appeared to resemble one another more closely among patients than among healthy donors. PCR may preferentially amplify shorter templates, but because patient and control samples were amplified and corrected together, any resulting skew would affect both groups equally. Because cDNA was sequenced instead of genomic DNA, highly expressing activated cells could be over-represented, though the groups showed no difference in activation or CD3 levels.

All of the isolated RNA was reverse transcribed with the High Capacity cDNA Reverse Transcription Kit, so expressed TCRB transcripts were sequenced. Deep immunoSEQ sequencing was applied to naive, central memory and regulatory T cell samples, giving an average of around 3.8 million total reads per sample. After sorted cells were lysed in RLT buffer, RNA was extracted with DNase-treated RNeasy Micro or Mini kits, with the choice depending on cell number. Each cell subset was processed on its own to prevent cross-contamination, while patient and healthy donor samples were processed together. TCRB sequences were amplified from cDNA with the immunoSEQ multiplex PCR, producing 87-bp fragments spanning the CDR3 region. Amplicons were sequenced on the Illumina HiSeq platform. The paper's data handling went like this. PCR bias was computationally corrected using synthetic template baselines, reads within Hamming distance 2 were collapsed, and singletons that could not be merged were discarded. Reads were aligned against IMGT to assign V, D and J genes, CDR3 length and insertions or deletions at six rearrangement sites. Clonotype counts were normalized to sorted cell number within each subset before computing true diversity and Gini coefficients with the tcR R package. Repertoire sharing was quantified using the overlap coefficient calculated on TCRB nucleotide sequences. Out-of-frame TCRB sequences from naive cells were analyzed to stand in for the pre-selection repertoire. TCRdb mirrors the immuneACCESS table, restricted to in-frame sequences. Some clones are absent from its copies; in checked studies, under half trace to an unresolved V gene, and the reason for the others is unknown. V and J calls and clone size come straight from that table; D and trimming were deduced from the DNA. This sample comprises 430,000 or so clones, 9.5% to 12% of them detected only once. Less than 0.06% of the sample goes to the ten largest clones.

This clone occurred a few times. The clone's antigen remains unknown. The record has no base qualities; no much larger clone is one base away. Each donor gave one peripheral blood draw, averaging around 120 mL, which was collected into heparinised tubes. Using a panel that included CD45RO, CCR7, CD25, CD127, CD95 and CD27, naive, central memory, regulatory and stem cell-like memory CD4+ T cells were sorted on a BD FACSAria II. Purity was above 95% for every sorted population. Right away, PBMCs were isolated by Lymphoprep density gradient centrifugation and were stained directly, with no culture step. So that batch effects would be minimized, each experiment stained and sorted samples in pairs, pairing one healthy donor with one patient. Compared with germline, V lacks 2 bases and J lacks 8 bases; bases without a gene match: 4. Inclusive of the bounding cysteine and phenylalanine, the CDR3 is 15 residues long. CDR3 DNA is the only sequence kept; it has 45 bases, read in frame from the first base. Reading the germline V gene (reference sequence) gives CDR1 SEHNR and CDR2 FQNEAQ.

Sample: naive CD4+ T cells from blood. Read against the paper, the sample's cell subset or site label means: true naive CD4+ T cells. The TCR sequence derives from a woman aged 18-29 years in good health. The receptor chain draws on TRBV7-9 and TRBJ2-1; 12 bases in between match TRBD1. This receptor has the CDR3 CASSLFGTGGDEQFF. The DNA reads TGTGCCAGCAGCTTATTCGGGACAGGGGGCGATGAGCAGTTCTTC.